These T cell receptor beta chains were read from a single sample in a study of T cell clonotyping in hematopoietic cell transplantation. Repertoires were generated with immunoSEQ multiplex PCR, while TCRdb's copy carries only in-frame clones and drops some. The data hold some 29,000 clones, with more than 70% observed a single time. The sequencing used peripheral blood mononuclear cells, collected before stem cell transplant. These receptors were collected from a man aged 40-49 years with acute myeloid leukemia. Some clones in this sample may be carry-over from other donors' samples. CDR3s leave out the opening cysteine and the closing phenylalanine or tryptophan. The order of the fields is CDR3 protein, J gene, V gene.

ASSLGGGLPYNEQF,TRBJ2-1,TRBV28
ASSYGQARGNYGYT,TRBJ1-2,TRBV6-5
ASSLAQGLNEKLF,TRBJ1-4,TRBV7-9
ASRQGDTEAF,TRBJ1-1,TRBV10-2
ASSELGGWTEAF,TRBJ1-1,TRBV6-1
ASSGGTGTDIQY,TRBJ2-4,TRBV28
AWSPQGAYGYT,TRBJ1-2,TRBV30
ASSDSGGITEAF,TRBJ1-1,TRBV6-4
ASSLQGMSYEQY,TRBJ2-7,TRBV27
AIGSGGIVAGNTIY,TRBJ1-3,TRBV10-3
AISESRGGAEQY,TRBJ2-7,TRBV10-3
ASTKKLPGRVGYT,TRBJ1-2,TRBV28
ASSVEGRRYGYT,TRBJ1-2,TRBV6-1
ASKTSGYNEQF,TRBJ2-1,TRBV19
SVAGQISSYEQY,TRBJ2-7,TRBV29-1
SVPGLRGGDTQY,TRBJ2-3,TRBV29-1
ASSLAASYNEQF,TRBJ2-1,TRBV7-7
ASEGVNTDTQY,TRBJ2-3,TRBV6-1
ASSRGEAANNEQF,TRBJ2-1,TRBV7-2
ASSLLSLADTQY,TRBJ2-3,TRBV5-1
ASSPGPTYEQY,TRBJ2-7,TRBV11-2
SAPQGLAQY,TRBJ2-5,TRBV20-1
ASSLAARDIDSPLH,TRBJ1-6,TRBV7-8
ASSLLGTGTYEQY,TRBJ2-7,TRBV11-3
ASSPSGQETQY,TRBJ2-5,TRBV4-3
ASSQDNRGAKGSPLH,TRBJ1-6,TRBV4-3
ASRQVNYGYT,TRBJ1-2,TRBV6-5
ASSVGGRESGSLDHEQY,TRBJ2-7,TRBV9
ASSQEVSGGTYEQY,TRBJ2-7,TRBV4-1
ASSTVGTEKLF,TRBJ1-4,TRBV19
ASSVVAPGLTGELF,TRBJ2-2,TRBV9
ASSEGTSGMYQETQY,TRBJ2-5,TRBV11-3
ASSVGGRLTHSPLH,TRBJ1-6,TRBV19
ASSLITSGNTIY,TRBJ1-3,TRBV28
ASSHRDRGATNEKLF,TRBJ1-4,TRBV5-1
SAAPVLTDTQY,TRBJ2-3,TRBV29-1
ASSFSRDPYEQY,TRBJ2-7,TRBV28
ASSYSHRKETQY,TRBJ2-5,TRBV6-5
ASGLAGGPTGELF,TRBJ2-2,TRBV6-5